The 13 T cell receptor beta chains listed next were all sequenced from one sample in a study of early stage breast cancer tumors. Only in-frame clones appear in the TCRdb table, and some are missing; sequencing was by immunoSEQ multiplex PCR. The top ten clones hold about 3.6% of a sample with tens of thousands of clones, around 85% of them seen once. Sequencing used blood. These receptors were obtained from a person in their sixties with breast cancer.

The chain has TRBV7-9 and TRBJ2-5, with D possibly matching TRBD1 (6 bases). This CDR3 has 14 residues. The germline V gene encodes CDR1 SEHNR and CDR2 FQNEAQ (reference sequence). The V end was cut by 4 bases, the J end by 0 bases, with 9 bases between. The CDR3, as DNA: TGTGCCAGCAGCTCCGGACAGTACCAAGAGACCCAGTACTTC. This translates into CASSSGQYQETQYF. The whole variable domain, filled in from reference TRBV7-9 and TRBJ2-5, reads DTGVSQNPRHKITKRGQNVTFRCDPISEHNRLYWYRQTLGQGPEFLTYFQNEAQLEKSRLLSDRFSAERPKGSFSTLEIQRTEQGDSAMYLCASSSGQYQETQYFGPGTRLLVL.

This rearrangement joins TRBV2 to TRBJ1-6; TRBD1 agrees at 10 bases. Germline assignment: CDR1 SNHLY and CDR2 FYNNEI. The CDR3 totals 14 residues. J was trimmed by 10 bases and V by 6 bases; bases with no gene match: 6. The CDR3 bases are TGTGCCAGCAGAATAGGGACAGGGGAATCACCCCTCCACTTT. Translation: CASRIGTGESPLHF.

DNA of the CDR3: TGTGCCAGCAGCCAATTTCTGGACGGGCCCCCATATGAGCAGTTCTTC. Its translation: CASSQFLDGPPYEQFF. V is TRBV14 and J is TRBJ2-1; no clear D. This CDR3 spans 16 amino acids. Germline V gene data show CDR1 as SGHDN and CDR2 as FVKESK. V was cut by 2 bases and J by 8 bases, with 19 bases left in between.

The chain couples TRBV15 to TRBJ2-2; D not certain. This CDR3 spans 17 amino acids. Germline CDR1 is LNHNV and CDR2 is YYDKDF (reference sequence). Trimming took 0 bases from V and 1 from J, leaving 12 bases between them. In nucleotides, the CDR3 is TGTGCCACCAGCAGAGATCTGATAGGGATGAACACCGGGGAGCTGTTTTTT. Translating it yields CATSRDLIGMNTGELFF.

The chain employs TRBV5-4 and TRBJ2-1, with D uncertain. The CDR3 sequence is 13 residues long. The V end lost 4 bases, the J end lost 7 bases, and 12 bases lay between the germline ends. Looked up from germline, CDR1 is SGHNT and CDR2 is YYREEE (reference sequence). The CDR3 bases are TGTGCCAGCAGCCTGAAGGTCGAAAATGAGCAGTTCTTC. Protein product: CASSLKVENEQFF.

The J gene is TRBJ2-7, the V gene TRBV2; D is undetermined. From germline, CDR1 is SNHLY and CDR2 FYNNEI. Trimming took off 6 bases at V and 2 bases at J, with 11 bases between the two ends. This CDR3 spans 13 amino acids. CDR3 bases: TGTGCCAGCAGAGTGAATCGGGCCTACGAGCAGTACTTC. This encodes CASRVNRAYEQYF.

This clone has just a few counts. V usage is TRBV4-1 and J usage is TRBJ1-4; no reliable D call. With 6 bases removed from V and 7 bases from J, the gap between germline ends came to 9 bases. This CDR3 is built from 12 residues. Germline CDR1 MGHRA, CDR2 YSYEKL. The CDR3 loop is CASSLDGEKLFF. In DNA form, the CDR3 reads TGCGCCAGCAGTCTCGACGGTGAAAAACTGTTTTTT.

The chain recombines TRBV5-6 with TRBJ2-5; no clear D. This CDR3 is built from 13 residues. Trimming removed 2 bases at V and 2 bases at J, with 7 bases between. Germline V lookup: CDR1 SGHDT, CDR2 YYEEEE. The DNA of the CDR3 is TGTGCCAGCAGCTTTAACCCGCAAGAGACCCAGTACTTC. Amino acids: CASSFNPQETQYF.

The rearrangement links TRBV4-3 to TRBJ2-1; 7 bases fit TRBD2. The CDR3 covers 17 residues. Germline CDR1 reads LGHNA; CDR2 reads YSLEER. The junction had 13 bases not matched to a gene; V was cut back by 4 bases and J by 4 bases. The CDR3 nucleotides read TGCGCCAGCAGCCCCTTACCCGGGGGGACGTCATACAATGAGCAGTTCTTC. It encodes CASSPLPGGTSYNEQFF.

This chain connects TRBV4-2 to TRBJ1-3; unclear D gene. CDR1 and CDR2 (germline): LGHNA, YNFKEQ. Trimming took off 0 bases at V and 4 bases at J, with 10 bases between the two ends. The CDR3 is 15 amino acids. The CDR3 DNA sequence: TGTGCCAGCAGCCAAGATCTAGTAGACGGAAACACCATATATTTT. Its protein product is CASSQDLVDGNTIYF.

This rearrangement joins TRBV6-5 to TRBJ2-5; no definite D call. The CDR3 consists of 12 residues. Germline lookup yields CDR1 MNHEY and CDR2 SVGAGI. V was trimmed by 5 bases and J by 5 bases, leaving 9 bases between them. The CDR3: CASSPASETQYF. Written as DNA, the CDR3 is TGTGCCAGCAGTCCCGCCTCGGAGACCCAGTACTTC.

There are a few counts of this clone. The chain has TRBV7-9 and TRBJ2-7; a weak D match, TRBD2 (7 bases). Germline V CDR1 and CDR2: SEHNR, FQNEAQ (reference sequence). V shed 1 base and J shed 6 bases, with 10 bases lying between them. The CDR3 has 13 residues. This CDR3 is CASSLVGGPEQYF. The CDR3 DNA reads TGTGCCAGCAGCTTAGTCGGGGGGCCCGAGCAGTACTTC.

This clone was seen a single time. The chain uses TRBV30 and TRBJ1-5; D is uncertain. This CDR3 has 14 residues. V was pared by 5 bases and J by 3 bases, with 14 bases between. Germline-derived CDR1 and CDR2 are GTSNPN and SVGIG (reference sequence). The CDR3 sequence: CAWGVKIANQPQHF. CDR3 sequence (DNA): TGTGCCTGGGGGGTGAAGATTGCCAATCAGCCCCAGCATTTT.